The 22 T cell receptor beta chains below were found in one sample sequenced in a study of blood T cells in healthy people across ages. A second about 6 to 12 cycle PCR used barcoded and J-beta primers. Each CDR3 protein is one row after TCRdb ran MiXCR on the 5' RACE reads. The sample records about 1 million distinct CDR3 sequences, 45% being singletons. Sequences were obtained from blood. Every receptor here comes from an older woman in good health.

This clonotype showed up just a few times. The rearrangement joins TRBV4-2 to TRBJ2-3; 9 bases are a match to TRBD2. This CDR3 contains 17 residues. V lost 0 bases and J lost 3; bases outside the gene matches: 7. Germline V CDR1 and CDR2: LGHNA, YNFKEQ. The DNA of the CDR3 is TGTGCCAGCAGCCAAGAGCTAGCGGGAAGGTTTACAGATACGCAGTATTTT. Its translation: CASSQELAGRFTDTQYF.

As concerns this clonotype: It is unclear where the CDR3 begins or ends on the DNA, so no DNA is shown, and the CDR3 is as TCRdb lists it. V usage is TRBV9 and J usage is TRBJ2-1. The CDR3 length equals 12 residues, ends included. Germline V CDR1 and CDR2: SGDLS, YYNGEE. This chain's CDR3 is CASSVGGGSPFF.

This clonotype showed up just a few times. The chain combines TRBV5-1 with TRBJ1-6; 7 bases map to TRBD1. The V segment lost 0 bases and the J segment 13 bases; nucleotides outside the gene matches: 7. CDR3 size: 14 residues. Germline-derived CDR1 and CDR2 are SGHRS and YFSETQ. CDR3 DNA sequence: TGCGCCAGCAGCTTGGAGGGCAGGGGGACGCCCCTCCACTTT. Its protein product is CASSLEGRGTPLHF.

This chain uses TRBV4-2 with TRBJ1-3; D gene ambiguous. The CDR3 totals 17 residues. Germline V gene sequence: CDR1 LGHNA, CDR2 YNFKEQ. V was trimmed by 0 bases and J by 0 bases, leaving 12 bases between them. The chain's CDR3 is CASSQEGEGPSGNTIYF. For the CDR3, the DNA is TGTGCCAGCAGCCAAGAGGGCGAAGGCCCCTCTGGAAACACCATATATTTT.

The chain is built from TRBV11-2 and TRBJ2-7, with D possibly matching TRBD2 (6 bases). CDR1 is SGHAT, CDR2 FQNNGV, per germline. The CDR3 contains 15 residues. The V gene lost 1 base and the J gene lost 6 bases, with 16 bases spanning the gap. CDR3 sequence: CASSLVGTAGGEQYF. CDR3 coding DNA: TGTGCCAGCAGCTTAGTTGGGACCGCCGGGGGCGAGCAGTACTTC.

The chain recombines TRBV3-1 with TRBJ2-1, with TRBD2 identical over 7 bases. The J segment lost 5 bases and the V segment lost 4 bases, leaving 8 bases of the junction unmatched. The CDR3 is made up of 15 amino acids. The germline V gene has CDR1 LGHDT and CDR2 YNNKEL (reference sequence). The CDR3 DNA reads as TGTGCCAGCAGCCCCCCTAGCGGAGGGCACAATGAGCAGTTCTTC. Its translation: CASSPPSGGHNEQFF.

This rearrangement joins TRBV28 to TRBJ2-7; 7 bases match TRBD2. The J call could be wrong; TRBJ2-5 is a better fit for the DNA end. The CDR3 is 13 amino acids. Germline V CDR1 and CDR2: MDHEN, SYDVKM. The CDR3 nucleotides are TGTGCCACCTTGAGCGGGAATACGGAGACCCAGTACTTC. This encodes CATLSGNTETQYF.

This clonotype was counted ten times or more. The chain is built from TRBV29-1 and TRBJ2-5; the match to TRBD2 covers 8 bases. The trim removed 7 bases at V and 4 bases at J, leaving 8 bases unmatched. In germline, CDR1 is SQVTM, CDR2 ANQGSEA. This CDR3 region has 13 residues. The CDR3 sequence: CSATGLVGETQYF. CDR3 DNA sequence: TGCAGCGCAACGGGACTAGTTGGAGAGACCCAGTACTTC.

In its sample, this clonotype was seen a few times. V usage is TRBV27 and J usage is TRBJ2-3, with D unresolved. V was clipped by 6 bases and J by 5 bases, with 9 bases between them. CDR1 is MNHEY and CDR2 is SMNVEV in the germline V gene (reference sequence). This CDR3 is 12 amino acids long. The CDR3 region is CASSPSLDTQYF. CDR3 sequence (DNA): TGTGCCAGCAGCCCCTCTTTAGATACGCAGTATTTT.

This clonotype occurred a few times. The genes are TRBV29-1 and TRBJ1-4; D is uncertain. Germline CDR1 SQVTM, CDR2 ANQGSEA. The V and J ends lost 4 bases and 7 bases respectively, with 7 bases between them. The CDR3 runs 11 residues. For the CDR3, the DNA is TGCAGCGTTGCTATCGGTGAAAAACTGTTTTTT. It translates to CSVAIGEKLFF.

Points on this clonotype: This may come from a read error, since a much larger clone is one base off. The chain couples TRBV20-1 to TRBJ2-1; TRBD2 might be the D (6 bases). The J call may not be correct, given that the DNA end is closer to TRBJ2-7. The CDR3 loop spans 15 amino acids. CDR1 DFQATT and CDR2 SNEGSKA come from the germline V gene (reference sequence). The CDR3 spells CSAKTGGAPYNEQYF. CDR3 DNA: TGCAGTGCTAAAACGGGCGGGGCTCCCTACAATGAGCAGTACTTC.

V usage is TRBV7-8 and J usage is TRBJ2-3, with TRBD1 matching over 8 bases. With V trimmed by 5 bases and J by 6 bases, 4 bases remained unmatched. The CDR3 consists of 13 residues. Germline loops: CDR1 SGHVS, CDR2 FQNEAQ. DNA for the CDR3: TGTGCCAGCAGCGTTACAGGGGGGGATACGCAGTATTTT. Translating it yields CASSVTGGDTQYF. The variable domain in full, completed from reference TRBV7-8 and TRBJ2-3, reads GAGVSQSPRYKVAKRGQDVALRCDPISGHVSLFWYQQALGQGPEFLTYFQNEAQLDKSGLPSDRFFAERPEGSVSTLKIQRTQQEDSAVYLCASSVTGGDTQYFGPGTRLTVL.

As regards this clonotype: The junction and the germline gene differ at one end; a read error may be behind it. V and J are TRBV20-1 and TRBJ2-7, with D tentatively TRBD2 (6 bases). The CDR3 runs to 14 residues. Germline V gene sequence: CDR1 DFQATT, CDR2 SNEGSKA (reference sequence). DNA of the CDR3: TGCAGTGCACTTAGCGGCCAAAGCTCCTGCGAGCAGTACTTC. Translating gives CSALSGQSSCEQYF.

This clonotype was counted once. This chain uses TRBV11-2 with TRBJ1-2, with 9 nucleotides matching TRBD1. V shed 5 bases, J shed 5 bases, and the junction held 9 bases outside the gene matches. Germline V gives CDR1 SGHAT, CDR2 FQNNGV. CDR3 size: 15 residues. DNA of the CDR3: TGTGCCAGCAGCATCCGGGACAGGGACCCTTATGGCTACACCTTC. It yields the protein CASSIRDRDPYGYTF. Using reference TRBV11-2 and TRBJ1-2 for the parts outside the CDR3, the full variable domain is EAGVAQSPRYKIIEKRQSVAFWCNPISGHATLYWYQQILGQGPKLLIQFQNNGVVDDSQLPKDRFSAERLKGVDSTLKIQPAKLEDSAVYLCASSIRDRDPYGYTFGSGTRLTVV.

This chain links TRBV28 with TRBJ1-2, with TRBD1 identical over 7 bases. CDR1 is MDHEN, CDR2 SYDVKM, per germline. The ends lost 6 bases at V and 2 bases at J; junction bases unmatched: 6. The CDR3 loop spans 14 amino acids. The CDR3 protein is CASRPWTGNYGYTF. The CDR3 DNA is TGTGCCAGCAGACCCTGGACAGGAAACTATGGCTACACCTTC.

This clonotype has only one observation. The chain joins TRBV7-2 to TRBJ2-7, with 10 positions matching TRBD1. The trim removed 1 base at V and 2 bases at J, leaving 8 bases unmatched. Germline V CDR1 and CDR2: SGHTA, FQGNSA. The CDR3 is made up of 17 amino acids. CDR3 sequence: CASSLGPGQGKTYEQYF. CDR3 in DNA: TGTGCCAGCAGCTTAGGCCCGGGACAGGGGAAAACCTACGAGCAGTACTTC. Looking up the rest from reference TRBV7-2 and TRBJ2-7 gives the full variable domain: GAGVSQSPSNKVTEKGKDVELRCDPISGHTALYWYRQSLGQGLEFLIYFQGNSAPDKSGLPSDRFSAERTGGSVSTLTIQRTQQEDSAVYLCASSLGPGQGKTYEQYFGPGTRLTVT.

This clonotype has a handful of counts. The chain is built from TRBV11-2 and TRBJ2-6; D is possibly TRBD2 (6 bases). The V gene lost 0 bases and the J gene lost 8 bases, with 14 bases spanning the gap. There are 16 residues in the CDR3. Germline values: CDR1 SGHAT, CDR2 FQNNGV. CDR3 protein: CASSLEAGLGTNVLTF. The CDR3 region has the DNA TGTGCCAGCAGCTTAGAAGCGGGCCTGGGTACCAACGTCCTGACTTTC.

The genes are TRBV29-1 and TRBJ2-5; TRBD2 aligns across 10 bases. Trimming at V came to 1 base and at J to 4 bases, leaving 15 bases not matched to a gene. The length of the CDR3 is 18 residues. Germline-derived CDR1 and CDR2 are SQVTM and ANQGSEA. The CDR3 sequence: CSVEGFSSGSLGRETQYF. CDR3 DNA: TGCAGCGTTGAAGGGTTCTCTAGCGGGAGTTTAGGCAGAGAGACCCAGTACTTC. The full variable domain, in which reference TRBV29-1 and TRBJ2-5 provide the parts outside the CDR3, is SAVISQKPSRDICQRGTSLTIQCQVDSQVTMMFWYRQQPGQSLTLIATANQGSEATYESGFVIDKFPISRPNLTFSTLTVSNMSPEDSSIYLCSVEGFSSGSLGRETQYFGPGTRLLVL.

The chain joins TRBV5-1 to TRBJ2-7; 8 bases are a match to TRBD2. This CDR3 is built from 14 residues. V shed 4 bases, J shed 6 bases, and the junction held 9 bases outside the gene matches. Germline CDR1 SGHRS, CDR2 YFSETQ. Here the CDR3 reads CASSLGLGESEQYF. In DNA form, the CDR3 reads TGCGCCAGCAGCCTGGGACTAGGTGAATCCGAGCAGTACTTC.

CDR3 sequence (DNA): TGCAGTGCTCCTGATCGGCAATTAGCGGGAGGGCGCCATGAGCAGTTCTTC. Its translation is CSAPDRQLAGGRHEQFF. The chain couples TRBV20-1 to TRBJ2-1; TRBD2 aligns across 11 bases. This CDR3 is 17 amino acids long. The V gene end was trimmed by 5 bases and the J gene end by 8 bases; junction bases not matched to a gene: 17. Germline-derived CDR1 and CDR2 are DFQATT and SNEGSKA (reference sequence).

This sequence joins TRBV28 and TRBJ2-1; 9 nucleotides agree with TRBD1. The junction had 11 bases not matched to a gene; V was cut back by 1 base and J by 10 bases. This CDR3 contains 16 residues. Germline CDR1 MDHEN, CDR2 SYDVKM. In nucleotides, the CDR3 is TGTGCCAGCAGTTTATTGGGACAGGGTTATGTAGGGGAGCAGTTCTTC. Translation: CASSLLGQGYVGEQFF.

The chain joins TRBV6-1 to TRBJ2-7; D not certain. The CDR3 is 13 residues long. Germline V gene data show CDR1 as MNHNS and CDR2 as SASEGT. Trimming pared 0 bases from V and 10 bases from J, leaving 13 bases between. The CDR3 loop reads CASSEALAPDQYF. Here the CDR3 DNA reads TGTGCCAGCAGTGAAGCGCTCGCGCCAGACCAGTACTTC.